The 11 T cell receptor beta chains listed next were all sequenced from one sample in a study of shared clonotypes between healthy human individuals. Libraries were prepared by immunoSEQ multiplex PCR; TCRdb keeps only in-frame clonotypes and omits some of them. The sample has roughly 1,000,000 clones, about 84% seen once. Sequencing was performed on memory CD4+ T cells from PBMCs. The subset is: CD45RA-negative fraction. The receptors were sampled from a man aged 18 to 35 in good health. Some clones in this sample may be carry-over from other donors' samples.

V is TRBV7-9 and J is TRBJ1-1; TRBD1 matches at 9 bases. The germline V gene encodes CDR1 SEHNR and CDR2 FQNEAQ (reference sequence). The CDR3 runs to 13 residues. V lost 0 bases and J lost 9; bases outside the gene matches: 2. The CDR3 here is CASSLATGGKAFF. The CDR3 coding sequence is TGTGCCAGCAGCTTAGCGACAGGGGGTAAAGCTTTCTTT.

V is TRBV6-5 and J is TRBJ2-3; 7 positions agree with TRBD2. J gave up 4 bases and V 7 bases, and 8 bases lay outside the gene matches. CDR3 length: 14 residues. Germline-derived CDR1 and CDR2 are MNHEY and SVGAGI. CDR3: CASNGLGSADTQYF. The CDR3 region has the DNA TGTGCCAGCAATGGACTAGGTAGTGCAGATACGCAGTATTTT.

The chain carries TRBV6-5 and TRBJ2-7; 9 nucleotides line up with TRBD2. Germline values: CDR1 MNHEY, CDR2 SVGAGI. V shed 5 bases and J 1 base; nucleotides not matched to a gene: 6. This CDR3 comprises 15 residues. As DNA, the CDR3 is TGTGCCAGCAGTCAAGACAGCGGGAGGTCCTACGAGCAGTACTTC. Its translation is CASSQDSGRSYEQYF.

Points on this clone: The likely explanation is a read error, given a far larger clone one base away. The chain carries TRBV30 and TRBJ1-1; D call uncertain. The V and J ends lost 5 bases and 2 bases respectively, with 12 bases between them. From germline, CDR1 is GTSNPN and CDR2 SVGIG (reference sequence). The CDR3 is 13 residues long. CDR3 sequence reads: CAWDWNINTEAFF. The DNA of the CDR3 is TGTGCCTGGGACTGGAACATTAACACTGAAGCTTTCTTT. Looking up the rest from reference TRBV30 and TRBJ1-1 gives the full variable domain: SQTIHQWPATLVQPVGSPLSLECTVEGTSNPNLYWYRQAAGRGLQLLFYSVGIGQISSEVPQNLSASRPQDRQFILSSKKLLLSDSGFYLCAWDWNINTEAFFGQGTRLTVV.

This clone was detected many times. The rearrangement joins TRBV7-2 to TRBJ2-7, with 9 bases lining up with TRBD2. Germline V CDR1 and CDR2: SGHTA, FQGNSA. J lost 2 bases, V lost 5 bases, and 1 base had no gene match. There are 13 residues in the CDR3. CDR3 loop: CASSPSGTYEQYF. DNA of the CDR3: TGTGCCAGCAGCCCTAGCGGGACCTACGAGCAGTACTTC.

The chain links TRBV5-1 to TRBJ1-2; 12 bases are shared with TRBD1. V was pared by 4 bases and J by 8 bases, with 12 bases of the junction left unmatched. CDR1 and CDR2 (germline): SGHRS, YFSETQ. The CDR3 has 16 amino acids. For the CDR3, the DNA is TGCGCCAGCAGCATTCAACCGGGACAGGGGGCGATGGGCTACACCTTC. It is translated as CASSIQPGQGAMGYTF.

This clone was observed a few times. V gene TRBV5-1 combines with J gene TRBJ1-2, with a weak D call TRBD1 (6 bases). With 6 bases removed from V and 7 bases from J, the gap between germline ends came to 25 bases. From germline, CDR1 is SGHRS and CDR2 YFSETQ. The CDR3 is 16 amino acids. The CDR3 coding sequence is TGCGCCAGCACTTTGGGTCATGGACAGCCGAACGGTGGCTACACCTTC. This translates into CASTLGHGQPNGGYTF.

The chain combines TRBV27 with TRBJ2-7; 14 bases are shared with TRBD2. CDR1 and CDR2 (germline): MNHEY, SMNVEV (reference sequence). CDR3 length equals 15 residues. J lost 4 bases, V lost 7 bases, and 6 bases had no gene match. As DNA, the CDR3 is TGTGCCAGCACTGGACTAGCGGGAGGACGATACGAGCAGTACTTC. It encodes CASTGLAGGRYEQYF.

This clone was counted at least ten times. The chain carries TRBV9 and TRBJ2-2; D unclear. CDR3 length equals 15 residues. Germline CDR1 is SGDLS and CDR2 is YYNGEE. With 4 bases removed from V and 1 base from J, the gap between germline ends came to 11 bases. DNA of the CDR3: TGTGCCAGCAGCCCAGGACCCCAGAACACCGGGGAGCTGTTTTTT. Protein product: CASSPGPQNTGELFF. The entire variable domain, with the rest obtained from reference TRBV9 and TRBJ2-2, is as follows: DSGVTQTPKHLITATGQRVTLRCSPRSGDLSVYWYQQSLDQGLQFLIQYYNGEERAKGNILERFSAQQFPDLHSELNLSSLELGDSALYFCASSPGPQNTGELFFGEGSRLTVL.

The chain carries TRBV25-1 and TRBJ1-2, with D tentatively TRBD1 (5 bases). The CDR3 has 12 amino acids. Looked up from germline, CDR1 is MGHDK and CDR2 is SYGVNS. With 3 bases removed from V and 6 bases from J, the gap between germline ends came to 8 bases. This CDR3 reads CASSDDSHGYTF. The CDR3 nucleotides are TGTGCCAGCAGTGACGACAGTCATGGCTACACCTTC.

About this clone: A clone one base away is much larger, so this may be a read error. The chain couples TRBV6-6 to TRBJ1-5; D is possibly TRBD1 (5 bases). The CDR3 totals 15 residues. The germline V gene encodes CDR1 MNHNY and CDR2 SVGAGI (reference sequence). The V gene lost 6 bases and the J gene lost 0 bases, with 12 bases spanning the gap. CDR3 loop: CASRLGRLSNQPQHF. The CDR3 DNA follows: TGTGCCAGCAGATTGGGACGCCTTAGCAATCAGCCCCAGCATTTT.